This TCR beta chain was retrieved from a study of blood T cell repertoires in COVID-19. Study summary: The origin of the acute and convalescent COVID-19 samples was the United States, Italy and Spain. T cells, B-cell-depleted T cells, or PBMCs supplied cDNA or gDNA.

Authors' data handling: Quantification of nucleated cells was approximated via reference gene primer amplification. Here immunoSEQ multiplex PCR was the method, and the copy in TCRdb shows in-frame clones only, minus some. Clone size and the V and J calls come from that table; the DNA yielded D and trimming. The table lists roughly 100,000 clones, around 93% of them singletons. The CDR3 length is 15 residues. The ends lost 5 bases at V and 9 bases at J; junction bases unmatched: 9. Germline V gives CDR1 SGHNT, CDR2 YYREEE (reference sequence). The sequence was obtained from a man between 45 and 60 years old with acute or convalescent COVID-19. Sequenced: peripheral blood. V gene TRBV5-4 combines with J gene TRBJ1-6; TRBD1 aligns across 9 bases. DNA of the CDR3: TGTGCCAGCAGTTCCGGGGGACAGGGCCGTTCACCCCTCCACTTT. Protein: CASSSGGQGRSPLHF.